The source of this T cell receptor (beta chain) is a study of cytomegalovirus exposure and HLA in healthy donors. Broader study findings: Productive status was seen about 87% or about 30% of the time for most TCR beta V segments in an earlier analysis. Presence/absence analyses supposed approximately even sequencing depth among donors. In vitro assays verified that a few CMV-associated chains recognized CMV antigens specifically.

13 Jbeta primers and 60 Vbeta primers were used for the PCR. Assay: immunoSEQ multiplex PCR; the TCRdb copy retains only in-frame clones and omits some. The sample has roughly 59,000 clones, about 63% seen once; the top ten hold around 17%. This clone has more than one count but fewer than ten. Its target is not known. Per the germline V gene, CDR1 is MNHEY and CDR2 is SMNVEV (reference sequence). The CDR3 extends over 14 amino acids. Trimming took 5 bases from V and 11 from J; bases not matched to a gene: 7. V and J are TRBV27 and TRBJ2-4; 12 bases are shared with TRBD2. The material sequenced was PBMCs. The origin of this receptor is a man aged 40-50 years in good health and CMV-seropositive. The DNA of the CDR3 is TGTGCCAGCAGTACGCCAAGGACTAGCGGGGTTCAGTACTTC. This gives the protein CASSTPRTSGVQYF.